The clone carrying this TCR beta chain has ten or more counts. Its antigen remains unidentified. This sample stems from a study of blood T cells in healthy people across ages. Roughly 10 milliliters was the volume of peripheral blood drawn from each donor. Broader study findings: A greater number of naive CD4+ cells and higher diversity distinguished long-lived donors from aged donors. Age brought a roughly linear fall in TCR beta diversity measured per million T cells.

Sample-barcoded 5' priming and a J-beta primer mix drove a second PCR of roughly 7 to 11 cycles. TCRdb reprocessed the 5' RACE reads via MiXCR and lists one record per CDR3 protein. The table lists hundreds of thousands of distinct CDR3 sequences, approximately 30% of them singletons. The CDR3 totals 13 residues. V gave up 3 bases and J gave up 4 bases; unmatched junction bases: 5. The germline V gene encodes CDR1 DFQATT and CDR2 SNEGSKA (reference sequence). The rearrangement uses TRBV20-1 and TRBJ2-7, with TRBD1 matching 8 bases. The source of this sequence is a woman over 75 in good health. The sequenced material came from blood. As DNA, the CDR3 is TGCAGTGCTAGGGGGACAGGCTATTACGAGCAGTACTTC. This encodes CSARGTGYYEQYF.